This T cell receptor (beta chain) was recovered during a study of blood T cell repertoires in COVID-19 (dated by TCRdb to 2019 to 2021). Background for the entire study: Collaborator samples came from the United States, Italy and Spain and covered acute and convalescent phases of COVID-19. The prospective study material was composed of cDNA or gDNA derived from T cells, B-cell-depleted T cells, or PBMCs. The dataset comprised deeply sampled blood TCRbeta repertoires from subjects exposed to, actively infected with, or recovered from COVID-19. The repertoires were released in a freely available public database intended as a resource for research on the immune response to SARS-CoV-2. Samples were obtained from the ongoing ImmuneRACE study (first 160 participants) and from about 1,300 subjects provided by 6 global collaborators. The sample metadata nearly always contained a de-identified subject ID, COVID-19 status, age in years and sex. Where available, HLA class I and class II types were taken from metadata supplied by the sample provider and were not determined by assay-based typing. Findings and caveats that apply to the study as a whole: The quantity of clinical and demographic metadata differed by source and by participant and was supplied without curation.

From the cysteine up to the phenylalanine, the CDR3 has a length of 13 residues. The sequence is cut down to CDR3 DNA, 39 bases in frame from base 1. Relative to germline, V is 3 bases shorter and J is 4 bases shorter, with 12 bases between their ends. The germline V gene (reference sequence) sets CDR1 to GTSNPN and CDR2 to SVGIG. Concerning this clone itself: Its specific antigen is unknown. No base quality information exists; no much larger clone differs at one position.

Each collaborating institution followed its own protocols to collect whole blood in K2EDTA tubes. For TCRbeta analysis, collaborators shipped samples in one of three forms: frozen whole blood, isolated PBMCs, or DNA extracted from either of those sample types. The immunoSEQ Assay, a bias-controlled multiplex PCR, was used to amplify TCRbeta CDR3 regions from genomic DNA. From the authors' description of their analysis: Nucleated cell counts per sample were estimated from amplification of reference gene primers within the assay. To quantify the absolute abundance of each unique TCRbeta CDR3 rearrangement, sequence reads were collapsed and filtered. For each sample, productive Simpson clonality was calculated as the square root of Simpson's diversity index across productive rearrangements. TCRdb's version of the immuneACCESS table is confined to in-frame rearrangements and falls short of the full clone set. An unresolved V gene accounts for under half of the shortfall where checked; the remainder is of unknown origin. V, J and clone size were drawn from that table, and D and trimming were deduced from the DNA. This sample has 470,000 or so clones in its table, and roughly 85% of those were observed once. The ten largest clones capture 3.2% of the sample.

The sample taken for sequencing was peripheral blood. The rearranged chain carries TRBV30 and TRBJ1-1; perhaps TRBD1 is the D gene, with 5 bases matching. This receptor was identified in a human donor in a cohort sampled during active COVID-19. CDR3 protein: CAWRQGFITEAFF. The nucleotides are TGTGCCTGGAGGCAGGGTTTCATCACTGAAGCTTTCTTT.